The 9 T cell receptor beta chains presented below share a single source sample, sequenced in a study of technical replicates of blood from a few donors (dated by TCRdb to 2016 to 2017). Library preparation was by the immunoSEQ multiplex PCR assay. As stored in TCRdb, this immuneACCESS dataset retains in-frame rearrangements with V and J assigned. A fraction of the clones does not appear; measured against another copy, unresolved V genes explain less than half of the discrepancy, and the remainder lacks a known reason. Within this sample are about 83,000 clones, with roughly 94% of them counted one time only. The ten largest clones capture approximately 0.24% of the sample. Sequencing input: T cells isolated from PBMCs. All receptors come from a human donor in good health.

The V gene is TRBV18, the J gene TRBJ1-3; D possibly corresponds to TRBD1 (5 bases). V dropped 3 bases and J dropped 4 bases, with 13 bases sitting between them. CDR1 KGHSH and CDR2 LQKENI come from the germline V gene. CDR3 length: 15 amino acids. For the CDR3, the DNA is TGTGCCAGCTCACCCGGAGGGGCGAGGGGAAACACCATATATTTT. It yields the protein CASSPGGARGNTIYF.

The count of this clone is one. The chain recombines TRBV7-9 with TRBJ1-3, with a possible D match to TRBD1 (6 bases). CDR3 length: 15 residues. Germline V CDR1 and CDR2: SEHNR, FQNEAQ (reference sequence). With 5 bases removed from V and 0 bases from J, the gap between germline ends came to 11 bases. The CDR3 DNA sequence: TGTGCCAGCAGCGCTCAGGGGAACTCTGGAAACACCATATATTTT. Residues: CASSAQGNSGNTIYF.

The CDR3 here is CAVPSTGGFADTQYF. CDR3 in DNA: TGTGCCGTCCCATCGACAGGGGGATTCGCAGATACGCAGTATTTT. The chain joins TRBV11-2 to TRBJ2-3, with TRBD1 matching 9 bases. Losses at the gene ends were 11 bases for V and 4 bases for J; bases not matched to a gene: 13. The CDR3 runs to 15 residues. In germline, CDR1 is SGHAT, CDR2 FQNNGV.

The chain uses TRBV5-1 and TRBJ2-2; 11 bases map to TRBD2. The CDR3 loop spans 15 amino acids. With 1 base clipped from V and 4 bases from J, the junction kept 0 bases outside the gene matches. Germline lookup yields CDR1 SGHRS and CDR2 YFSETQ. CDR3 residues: CASSLTSGGTGELFF. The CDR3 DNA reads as TGCGCCAGCAGCTTGACTAGCGGGGGCACCGGGGAGCTGTTTTTT.

CDR3 bases: TGTGCCAGCTCGGCGGTAAACCGTCGGAATGAGCAGTTCTTC. Its protein is CASSAVNRRNEQFF. The V call is TRBV6-5, the J call TRBJ2-1; D ambiguous. The CDR3 sequence is 14 residues long. V lost 8 bases, J lost 7 bases, and 18 bases lay in between. CDR1 is MNHEY, CDR2 SVGAGI, per germline.

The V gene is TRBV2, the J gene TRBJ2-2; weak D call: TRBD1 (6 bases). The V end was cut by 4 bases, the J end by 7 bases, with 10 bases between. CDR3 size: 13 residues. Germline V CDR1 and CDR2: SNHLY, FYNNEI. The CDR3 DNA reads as TGTGCCAGCAGTGTAACAGGGTACGGGGAGCTGTTTTTT. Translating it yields CASSVTGYGELFF.

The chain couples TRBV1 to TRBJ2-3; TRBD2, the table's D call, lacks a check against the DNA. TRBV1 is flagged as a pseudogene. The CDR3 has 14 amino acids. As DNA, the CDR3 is TGCACCAGCAGTGGGGCGGGGGGCACAGATACGCAGTATTTT. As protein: CTSSGAGGTDTQYF.

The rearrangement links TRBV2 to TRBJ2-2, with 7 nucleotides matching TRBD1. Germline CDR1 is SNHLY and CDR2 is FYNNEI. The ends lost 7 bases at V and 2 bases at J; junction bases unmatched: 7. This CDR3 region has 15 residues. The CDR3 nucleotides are TGTGCCAGCATGATGGGACAGTCAAACACCGGGGAGCTGTTTTTT. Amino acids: CASMMGQSNTGELFF. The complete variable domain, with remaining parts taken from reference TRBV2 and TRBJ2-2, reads EPEVTQTPSHQVTQMGQEVILRCVPISNHLYFYWYRQILGQKVEFLVSFYNNEISEKSEIFDDQFSVERPDGSNFTLKIRSTKLEDSAMYFCASMMGQSNTGELFFGEGSRLTVL.

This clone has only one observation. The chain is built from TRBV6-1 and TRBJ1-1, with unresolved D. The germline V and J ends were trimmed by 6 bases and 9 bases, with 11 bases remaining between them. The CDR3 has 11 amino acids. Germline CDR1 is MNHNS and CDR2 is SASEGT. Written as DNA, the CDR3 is TGTGCCAGCAGGGGTCCGAGGAAAGCTTTCTTT. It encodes CASRGPRKAFF.